The present T cell receptor (beta chain) was sequenced within a study of blood T cell repertoires in COVID-19. On the study more broadly: T cells, B-cell-depleted T cells, or PBMCs supplied cDNA or gDNA.

TCRdb keeps only in-frame clones here, not all; method: immunoSEQ multiplex PCR. The table includes more than 200,000 clones, 75% to 90% detected once. The germline gives CDR1 SGHVS, CDR2 FQNEAQ. V trimming: 5 bases; J trimming: 5 bases; junction bases outside the gene matches: 11. The CDR3 is made up of 15 amino acids. The source is a woman aged 30 to 39 with acute COVID-19. The chain is built from TRBV7-8 and TRBJ2-7, with 8 bases identical to TRBD1. The sample taken for sequencing was PBMCs or T cells enriched from blood (not recorded which). DNA of the CDR3: TGTGCCAGCAGCAACTCCGACAGGGGCGACGACGAGCAGTACTTC. This gives the protein CASSNSDRGDDEQYF.